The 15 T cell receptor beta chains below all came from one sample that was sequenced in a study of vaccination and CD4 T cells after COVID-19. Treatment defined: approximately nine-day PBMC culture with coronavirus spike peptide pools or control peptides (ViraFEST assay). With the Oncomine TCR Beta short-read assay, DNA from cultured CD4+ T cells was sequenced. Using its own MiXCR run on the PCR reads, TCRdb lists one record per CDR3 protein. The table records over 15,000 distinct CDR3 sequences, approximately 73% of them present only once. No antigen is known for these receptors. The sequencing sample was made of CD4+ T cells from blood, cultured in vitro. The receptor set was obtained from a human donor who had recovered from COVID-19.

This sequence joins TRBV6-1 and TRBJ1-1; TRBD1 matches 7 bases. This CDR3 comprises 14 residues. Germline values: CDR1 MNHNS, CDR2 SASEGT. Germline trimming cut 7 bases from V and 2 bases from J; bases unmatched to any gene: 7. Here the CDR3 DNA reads TGTGCCAGCACCACCACAGGGGCTAACACTGAAGCTTTCTTT. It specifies CASTTTGANTEAFF.

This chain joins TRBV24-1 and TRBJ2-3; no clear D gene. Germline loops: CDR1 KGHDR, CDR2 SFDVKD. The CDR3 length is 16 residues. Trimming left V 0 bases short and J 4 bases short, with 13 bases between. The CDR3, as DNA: TGTGCCACCAGTGATTTGGGCCGGACCGGCGCAGATACGCAGTATTTT. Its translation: CATSDLGRTGADTQYF.

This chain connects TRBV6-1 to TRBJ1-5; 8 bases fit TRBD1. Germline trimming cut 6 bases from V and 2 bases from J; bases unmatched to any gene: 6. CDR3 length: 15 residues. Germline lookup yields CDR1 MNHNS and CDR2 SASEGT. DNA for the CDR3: TGTGCCAGCAGGGGACAGGAGCTAGGCAATCAGCCCCAGCATTTT. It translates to CASRGQELGNQPQHF.

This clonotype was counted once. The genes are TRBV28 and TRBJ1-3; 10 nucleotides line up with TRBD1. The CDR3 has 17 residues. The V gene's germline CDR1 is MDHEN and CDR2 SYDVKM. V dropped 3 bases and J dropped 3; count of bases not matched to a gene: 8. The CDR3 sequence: CASSFATGGKFGNTIYF. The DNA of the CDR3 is TGTGCCAGCAGTTTCGCGACAGGGGGCAAATTTGGAAACACCATATATTTT.

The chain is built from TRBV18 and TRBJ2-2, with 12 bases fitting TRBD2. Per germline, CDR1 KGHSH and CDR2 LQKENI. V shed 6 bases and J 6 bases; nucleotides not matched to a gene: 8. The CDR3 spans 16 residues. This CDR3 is CASSPGLAGISGELFF. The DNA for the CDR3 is TGTGCCAGCTCTCCCGGACTAGCGGGAATATCCGGGGAGCTGTTTTTT.

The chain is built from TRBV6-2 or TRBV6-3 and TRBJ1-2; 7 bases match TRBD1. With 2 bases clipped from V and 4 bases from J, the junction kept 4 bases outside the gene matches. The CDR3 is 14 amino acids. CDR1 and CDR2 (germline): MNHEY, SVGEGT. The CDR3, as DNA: TGTGCCAGCAGTTACAGGGGGCGCGGCTATGGCTACACCTTC. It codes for CASSYRGRGYGYTF.

The CDR3 protein is CASRELITITNTEAFF. The CDR3 region has the DNA TGTGCCAGTCGGGAGTTAATCACGATTACGAACACTGAAGCTTTCTTT. V and J are TRBV19 and TRBJ1-1; D is unresolved. The CDR3 is 16 residues long. The germline V gene encodes CDR1 LNHDA and CDR2 SQIVND (reference sequence). The ends were cut back, 8 bases at V and 1 base at J, with 20 bases in the middle. The full variable domain, rest sourced from reference TRBV19 and TRBJ1-1, is DGGITQSPKYLFRKEGQNVTLSCEQNLNHDAMYWYRQDPGQGLRLIYYSQIVNDFQKGDIAEGYSVSREKKESFPLTVTSAQKNPTAFYLCASRELITITNTEAFFGQGTRLTVV.

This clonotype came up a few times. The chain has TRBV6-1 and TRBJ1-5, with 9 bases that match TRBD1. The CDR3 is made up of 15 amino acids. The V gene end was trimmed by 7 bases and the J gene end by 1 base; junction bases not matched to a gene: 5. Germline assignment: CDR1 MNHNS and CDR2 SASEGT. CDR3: CASTETGGSNQPQHF. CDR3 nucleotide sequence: TGTGCCAGCACCGAAACAGGGGGCAGCAATCAGCCCCAGCATTTT.

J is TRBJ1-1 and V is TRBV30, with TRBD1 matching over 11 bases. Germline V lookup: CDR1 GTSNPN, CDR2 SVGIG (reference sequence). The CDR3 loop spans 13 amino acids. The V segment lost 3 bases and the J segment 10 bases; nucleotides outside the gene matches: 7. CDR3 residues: CAWSADRGRLAFF. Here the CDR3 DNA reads TGTGCCTGGAGCGCGGACAGGGGGCGCTTAGCTTTCTTT.

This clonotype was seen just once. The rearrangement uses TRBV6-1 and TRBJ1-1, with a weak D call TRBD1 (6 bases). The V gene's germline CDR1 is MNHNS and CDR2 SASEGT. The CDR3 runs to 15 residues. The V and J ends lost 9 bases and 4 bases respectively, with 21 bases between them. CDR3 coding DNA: TGTGCCAGTACAAAAAACAGGGTAAGGGGCACTGAAGCTTTCTTT. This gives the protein CASTKNRVRGTEAFF.

This CDR3 reads CASSYDEGGSQETQYF. The CDR3 DNA reads TGTGCCAGCAGTTACGATGAGGGAGGATCCCAAGAGACCCAGTACTTC. This chain uses TRBV6-5 with TRBJ2-5; D possibly corresponds to TRBD2 (6 bases). Per the germline V gene, CDR1 is MNHEY and CDR2 is SVGAGI. Trimming pared 2 bases from V and 1 base from J, leaving 14 bases between. The CDR3 length is 16 residues.

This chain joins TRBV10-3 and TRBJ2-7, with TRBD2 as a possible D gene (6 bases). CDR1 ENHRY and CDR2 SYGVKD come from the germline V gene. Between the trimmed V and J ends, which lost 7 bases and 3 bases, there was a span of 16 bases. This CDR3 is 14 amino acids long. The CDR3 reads CAIKEGGGVYEQYF. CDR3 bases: TGTGCCATCAAGGAGGGAGGTGGTGTCTACGAGCAGTACTTC.

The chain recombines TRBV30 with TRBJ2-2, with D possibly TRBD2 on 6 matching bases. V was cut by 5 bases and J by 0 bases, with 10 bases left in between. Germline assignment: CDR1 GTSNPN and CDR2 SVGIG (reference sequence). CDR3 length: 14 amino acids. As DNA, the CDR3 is TGTGCCTGGTCCCGGGACTCGAACACCGGGGAGCTGTTTTTT. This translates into CAWSRDSNTGELFF.

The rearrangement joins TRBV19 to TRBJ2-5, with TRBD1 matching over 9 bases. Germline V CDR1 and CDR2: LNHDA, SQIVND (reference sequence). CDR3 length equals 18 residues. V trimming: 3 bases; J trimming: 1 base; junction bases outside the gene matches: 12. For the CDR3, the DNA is TGTGCCAGTAGTATGGAGATCGGGGGACAGGGCCGCCAAGAGACCCAGTACTTC. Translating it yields CASSMEIGGQGRQETQYF.

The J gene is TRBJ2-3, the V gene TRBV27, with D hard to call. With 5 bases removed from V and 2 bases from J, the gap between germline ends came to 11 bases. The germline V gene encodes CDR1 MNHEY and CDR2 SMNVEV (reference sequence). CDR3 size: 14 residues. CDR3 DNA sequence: TGTGCCAGCAGTACCACTCGCGCCACAGATACGCAGTATTTT. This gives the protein CASSTTRATDTQYF.